This entry describes one TCR beta chain. The data are from a study of blood T cell repertoires in COVID-19. Study-wide context: Samples representing acute and convalescent COVID-19 were sourced from the United States, Italy and Spain. From T cells, B-cell-depleted T cells, or PBMCs came the material, which was cDNA or gDNA.

Clones were sequenced by immunoSEQ multiplex PCR, and TCRdb holds only the in-frame ones, with some missing. In the table there are around 180,000 clones, roughly 85% of which are singletons. Germline V gene sequence: CDR1 LNHDA, CDR2 SQIVND (reference sequence). The CDR3 contains 15 residues. Trimming took off 1 base at V and 8 bases at J, with 15 bases between the two ends. The V gene is TRBV19, the J gene TRBJ1-5; possible D gene TRBD1, 5 bases. The sample comprised peripheral blood. This TCR came from a woman older than 75 with active or convalescent COVID-19. CDR3 protein: CASSIGQFPGEPQHF. Written as DNA, the CDR3 is TGTGCCAGTAGTATAGGACAGTTCCCCGGTGAGCCCCAGCATTTT.